Listed below are T cell receptor beta chains from one sample, sequenced in a study of CD8+ T cells in alopecia areata. Measured with immunoSEQ multiplex PCR; TCRdb has only the in-frame clones, and not every one. The sample includes about 120,000 clones, about three fifths of them seen just once. The specimen comprised CD8+ T cells sorted from blood, sampled at week 4, from a patient treated with tofacitinib. These receptors were obtained from a human donor with alopecia areata. Each CDR3 is given with its conserved first and last residue. D genes are given only for firm matches. Size values are once, few and many counts, or a class for expanded clones, and some rows have none.

D,V,J,size,DNA,CDR3
TRBD1,TRBV29-1,TRBJ2-5,-,TGCAGCGTTTCCAGACCGGGACAGGGAATGCAAGAGACCCAGTACTTC,CSVSRPGQGMQETQYF
TRBD2,TRBV29-1,TRBJ2-2,-,TGCAGCGTAACACTTTGGAGCGGGGGCGGGACCGGGGAGCTGTTTTTT,CSVTLWSGGGTGELFF
-,TRBV30,TRBJ2-2,-,TGTGCCTGGAGTGTACGAGGGAACACCGGGGAGCTGTTTTTT,CAWSVRGNTGELFF
-,TRBV7-9,TRBJ2-3,-,TGTGCCAGCAGCTTCATACCGGACAGCCATACAGATACGCAGTATTTT,CASSFIPDSHTDTQYF
-,TRBV30,TRBJ1-5,-,TGTGCCTGGAGTGTAGGGCAGGGGAGTCAGCCCCAGCATTTT,CAWSVGQGSQPQHF
-,TRBV30,TRBJ1-2,-,TGTGCCTGGGACTGGTCGCAATCGGGGGGCTACACCTTC,CAWDWSQSGGYTF
TRBD2,TRBV27,TRBJ2-7,-,TGTGCCAGCAGCCCCGGGACAGCGGGGGGTTCCTACGAGCAGTACTTC,CASSPGTAGGSYEQYF
-,TRBV29-1,TRBJ2-5,-,TGCAGCGTTGAAGATCCGTCCGCTAGGTACCAAGAGACCCAGTACTTC,CSVEDPSARYQETQYF
-,TRBV30,TRBJ1-1,-,TGTGCCTGGAGTGTACTCTCCCGGGGGCTAAGTGAAGCTTTCTTT,CAWSVLSRGLSEAFF
-,TRBV19,TRBJ1-5,few,TGTGCCAGTAAAATGGGCCAAGGGAACCAGCCCCAGCATTTT,CASKMGQGNQPQHF
TRBD2,TRBV27,TRBJ2-1,few,TGTGCCAGCAGTTTAACCCTAGCGGGGGGGTACCATGAGCAGTTCTTC,CASSLTLAGGYHEQFF
TRBD2,TRBV4-1,TRBJ2-1,-,TGCGCCAGCAGCCCGCGGACTAGCTCCTACAATGAGCAGTTCTTC,CASSPRTSSYNEQFF
TRBD1,TRBV29-1,TRBJ2-2,-,TGCAGCGTTGCCCAACAGGGGGACTCCACCGGGGAGCTGTTTTTT,CSVAQQGDSTGELFF
-,TRBV6-5,TRBJ2-2,-,TGTGCCAGCAGTTACGGGACCGGGGAGCTGTTTTTT,CASSYGTGELFF
-,TRBV4-2,TRBJ2-5,-,TGTGCCAGCAGCCAAGGACCGGGTGGGGAGACCCAGTACTTC,CASSQGPGGETQYF
TRBD1,TRBV30,TRBJ1-6,few,TGTGCCTGGAGAGGAACAGGGGAGGATTCACCCCTCCACTTT,CAWRGTGEDSPLHF
-,TRBV6-1,TRBJ1-2,-,TGTGCCAGCAGTCCCTCGGGTACAGGGCAGAATGGCTACACCTTC,CASSPSGTGQNGYTF
TRBD1,TRBV7-2,TRBJ1-4,few,TGTGCCAGCAGCTACAGGGGGGATGAAAAACTGTTTTTT,CASSYRGDEKLFF
-,TRBV29-1,TRBJ2-7,-,TGCAGCGTTAACATCGGAGCCACCTACGAGCAGTACTTC,CSVNIGATYEQYF
-,TRBV7-9,TRBJ2-1,few,TGTGCCAGCAGCTTAGAAGGGAACCGATTGGGGGGCCCAAACAATGAGCAGTTCTTC,CASSLEGNRLGGPNNEQFF
-,TRBV10-3,TRBJ2-7,few,TGTGCCATCGGGGAAGCAGGGTCAAGCTACGAGCAGTACTTC,CAIGEAGSSYEQYF
-,TRBV29-1,TRBJ1-5,-,TGCAGCGTTGAATCAGGGCTGGGGCAGCCCCAGCATTTT,CSVESGLGQPQHF
TRBD1,TRBV19,TRBJ2-7,-,TGTGCCAGTAGTGGAGAGGGGGCCATCTACGAGCAGTACTTC,CASSGEGAIYEQYF
-,TRBV5-1,TRBJ2-7,-,TGCGCCAGCAGCTTGGAGGGAGGCTACGAGCAGTACTTC,CASSLEGGYEQYF
TRBD1,TRBV25-1,TRBJ2-5,-,TGTGCCAGCAGAGGGACAGGGGGCACCCAAGAGACCCAGTACTTC,CASRGTGGTQETQYF
-,TRBV29-1,TRBJ1-2,few,TGCAGCGCGGAACACCCTCACACCTTC,CSAEHPHTF
TRBD2,TRBV30,TRBJ2-7,-,TGTGCCTGGGCGGGGGTCTACGAGCAGTACTTC,CAWAGVYEQYF
-,TRBV6-5,TRBJ1-5,-,TGTGCCAGCAGTTCACACAATCAGCCCCAGCATTTT,CASSSHNQPQHF
-,TRBV4-1,TRBJ2-1,-,TGCGCCAGCAAAGGGAATACGAGGAATGAGCAGTTCTTC,CASKGNTRNEQFF
-,TRBV5-4,TRBJ2-3,-,TGCGCCAGCAGCACGTGGTGGAGCACAGATACGCAGTATTTT,CASSTWWSTDTQYF
-,TRBV23-1,TRBJ1-4,once,TGCGCCAGCCCTTTCGTGGGCGGGCGATTTGCAACTAATGAAAAACTGTTTTTT,CASPFVGGRFATNEKLFF